Below, one T cell receptor (beta chain) is given with its context. Its antigen remains unidentified. During the collection period, no donor immune events like infections were recorded. These data come from a study of identifying expanded T cells in peripheral blood. Regarding the study as a whole: Clone count variance between approximately two-week samples rose with total template count. Over two and four weeks, about 17 and 20 clones changed, versus around 1.3 between replicates.

The repertoire was sequenced with immunoSEQ multiplex PCR; TCRdb's copy has only in-frame clones and lacks some. The sample lists 55,000 to 75,000 clones, about 89% occurring once. The trim removed 6 bases at V and 1 base at J, leaving 11 bases unmatched. Germline CDR1 and CDR2: MDHEN and SYDVKM. The CDR3 runs to 17 residues. Sequencing was done on a sample of blood. This clonotype originated in a person aged 18 to 75 in good health. V and J are TRBV28 and TRBJ2-5, with TRBD2 matching over 10 bases. DNA of the CDR3: TGTGCCAGCAGATCCTCCGGGACTAGCGTGGGCCAAGAGACCCAGTACTTC. Translated: CASRSSGTSVGQETQYF. The full variable domain, with the rest looked up from reference TRBV28 and TRBJ2-5, is DVKVTQSSRYLVKRTGEKVFLECVQDMDHENMFWYRQDPGLGLRLIYFSYDVKMKEKGDIPEGYSVSREKKERFSLILESASTNQTSMYLCASRSSGTSVGQETQYFGPGTRLLVL.